This T cell receptor (beta chain) originates from a study of OX40 agonist ivuxolimab in advanced cancers. V lost 7 bases and J 1 base, leaving 17 bases between the germline ends. The CDR3 covers 15 residues. CDR1 is MNHNS and CDR2 is SASEGT in the germline V gene. This clone came up once. Its antigen is not identified. Repertoires were generated with immunoSEQ multiplex PCR, while TCRdb's copy carries only in-frame clones and drops some. This table holds 85,000 to 100,000 clones, 87% found once. Points from the study as a whole: Among the nonresponders, some also had low normalized T-cell clonal expansion. Clonal expansion was seen in CD4+ and CD8+ blood T cells by week 6 at 0.1 to 3.0 mg/kg.

The sequence came from an adult with an advanced solid tumor such as melanoma, head and neck, liver or kidney cancer. The chain uses TRBV6-1 and TRBJ2-7, with no clear D. The specimen comprised CD4+ or CD8+ T cells sorted from blood, sampled in a trial of the OX40 agonist ivuxolimab. CDR3 sequence reads: CASNPVGSHSYEQYF. CDR3 in DNA: TGTGCCAGCAACCCAGTGGGATCACATTCCTACGAGCAGTACTTC.